The source of this TCR beta chain is a study of cytomegalovirus exposure and HLA in healthy donors. Study-wide results and limits: Most CMV-associated TCR beta chains appeared HLA-restricted in a later analysis.

This CDR3 is 12 amino acids long. Germline-derived CDR1 and CDR2 are SQVTM and ANQGSEA. The V and J ends lost 7 bases and 4 bases, in that order; junction bases with no gene match: 6. The PCR employed 60 Vbeta primers together with 13 Jbeta primers. Profiled with immunoSEQ multiplex PCR; TCRdb holds only in-frame clones, not every one. This table holds 150,000 or so clones, more than 75% found once. Details on this clone: What it recognizes is unknown.

This receptor was obtained from a man over 45 in good health and CMV-seronegative. Sequences were obtained from PBMCs. The chain has TRBV29-1 and TRBJ1-2, with 7 bases lining up with TRBD1. Written as DNA, the CDR3 is TGCAGCGACACAGGGGCGGGCTATGGCTACACCTTC. It yields the protein CSDTGAGYGYTF. The complete variable domain, with remaining parts taken from reference TRBV29-1 and TRBJ1-2, reads SAVISQKPSRDICQRGTSLTIQCQVDSQVTMMFWYRQQPGQSLTLIATANQGSEATYESGFVIDKFPISRPNLTFSTLTVSNMSPEDSSIYLCSDTGAGYGYTFGSGTRLTVV.